The subject of this entry is one T cell receptor beta chain. This entry is derived from a study of blood T cell repertoires in COVID-19. The CDR3 contains 14 residues. Unmatched junction bases numbered 8, after V lost 7 bases and J lost 2 bases. Germline V gives CDR1 SNHLY, CDR2 FYNNEI. Sequencing was performed with immunoSEQ multiplex PCR; in TCRdb, only in-frame clones are kept and a portion is missing. Of 250,000 to 350,000 clones in the sample, 85% are singletons; the top ten hold 4.1%. The sample taken for sequencing was peripheral blood. The chain employs TRBV2 and TRBJ2-7, with TRBD2 identical over 7 bases. The clonotype comes from a woman between 50 and 59 years old with active or convalescent COVID-19. CDR3 nucleotide sequence: TGTGCCAGCAATCGAGGTAGCGGGCCCTACGAGCAGTACTTC. This encodes CASNRGSGPYEQYF.